The clone carrying this T cell receptor (beta chain) occurred once. The data derive from a study of cytomegalovirus exposure and HLA in healthy donors. In the PCR, 60 Vbeta and 13 Jbeta primers were used. The method was immunoSEQ multiplex PCR; TCRdb's version includes in-frame clones alone and lacks a portion of them. The sample lists under 300,000 clones, about 66% occurring once. Germline V gene lookup returns CDR1 MNHEY and CDR2 SVGAGI. Trimming took 0 bases from V and 1 from J, leaving 9 bases between them. The CDR3 is 15 residues long. Participants comprised healthy donors of bone marrow. Each donor was nominally healthy when sampled (though unrecorded immune exposures were likely).

Sequencing used PBMCs. The genes are TRBV6-5 and TRBJ1-2; TRBD1 might be the D (6 bases). The TCR comes from a female donor in good health and CMV-seronegative. CDR3: CASSYSDSYNYGYTF. The CDR3 DNA reads as TGTGCCAGCAGTTACTCGGACAGCTATAACTATGGCTACACCTTC.